One and the same sample provided the 15 T cell receptor beta chains below, sequenced in a study of cytomegalovirus exposure and HLA in healthy donors. The PCR ran on 60 Vbeta and 13 Jbeta primers. Assay used: immunoSEQ multiplex PCR; TCRdb lists only in-frame clones, some missing. The sample lists 120,000 or so clones, around 68% occurring once. The sample consisted of PBMCs. Receptor source: a man aged 35 to 55 in good health and CMV-seropositive.

The rearrangement joins TRBV30 to TRBJ2-3; 9 nucleotides agree with TRBD2. This CDR3 spans 15 amino acids. Germline V gene lookup returns CDR1 GTSNPN and CDR2 SVGIG (reference sequence). The junction had 2 bases not matched to a gene; V was cut back by 0 bases and J by 1 base. CDR3 coding DNA: TGTGCCTGGAGTGTACCTAGCGGGGGCACAGATACGCAGTATTTT. Its translation: CAWSVPSGGTDTQYF.

The chain joins TRBV25-1 to TRBJ1-2; D remains unclear. Germline V gives CDR1 MGHDK, CDR2 SYGVNS. V gave up 6 bases and J gave up 8 bases, with 16 bases separating them. This CDR3 is 13 amino acids long. The CDR3 protein is CASRTPSPGGYTF. The CDR3 DNA follows: TGTGCCAGCAGGACACCGAGCCCGGGGGGCTACACCTTC.

DNA of the CDR3: TGTGCCAGCAGCTTACGGGTCGGGGGGAACACTGAAGCTTTCTTT. Translation: CASSLRVGGNTEAFF. This chain joins TRBV7-2 and TRBJ1-1; the D gene is possibly TRBD1 (5 bases). The CDR3 consists of 15 residues. The ends were cut back, 2 bases at V and 1 base at J, with 11 bases in the middle. The germline V gene encodes CDR1 SGHTA and CDR2 FQGNSA.

The rearrangement links TRBV6-4 to TRBJ1-5, with D maybe TRBD1 (5 bases). CDR1 and CDR2 from the germline V gene are MRHNA and SNTAGT. V lost 8 bases and J 3 bases, leaving 11 bases between the germline ends. The CDR3 loop spans 13 amino acids. CDR3 DNA: TGTGCCAGCGCCAGGGAGGCCAATCAGCCCCAGCATTTT. Its protein is CASAREANQPQHF.

The chain combines TRBV4-1 with TRBJ2-5; D possibly corresponds to TRBD2 (5 bases). Germline lookup yields CDR1 MGHRA and CDR2 YSYEKL. This CDR3 has 15 amino acids. The germline V and J ends were trimmed by 4 bases and 1 base, with 13 bases remaining between them. The CDR3 coding sequence is TGCGCCAGCAGCCTCTCGGGGTATACCCAAGAGACCCAGTACTTC. It specifies CASSLSGYTQETQYF.

The J gene is TRBJ1-1, the V gene TRBV4-2, with TRBD1 matching over 11 bases. There are 16 residues in the CDR3. Per the germline V gene, CDR1 is LGHNA and CDR2 is YNFKEQ. J lost 0 bases, V lost 1 base, and 1 base had no gene match. The CDR3 loop is CASSQGTGGLNTEAFF. The CDR3 region has the DNA TGTGCCAGCAGCCAAGGGACAGGGGGCCTGAACACTGAAGCTTTCTTT.

The rearrangement joins TRBV6-5 to TRBJ1-2, with D unresolved. CDR1 MNHEY and CDR2 SVGAGI come from the germline V gene. The V end was cut by 4 bases, the J end by 2 bases, with 8 bases between. The CDR3 covers 13 residues. The CDR3 region has the DNA TGTGCCAGCAGTTGGAGGAGCAACTATGGCTACACCTTC. Its protein is CASSWRSNYGYTF.

The gene calls are TRBV10-3 and TRBJ2-7; D not certain. Trimming shortened V by 3 bases and J by 1 base, and 10 bases separated the two germline ends. The CDR3 extends over 14 amino acids. The germline V gene has CDR1 ENHRY and CDR2 SYGVKD. The CDR3 sequence is CAISDLTKSYEQYF. CDR3 DNA: TGTGCCATCAGTGATCTCACAAAGTCCTACGAGCAGTACTTC.

This clone was seen a single time. The rearrangement uses TRBV4-3 and TRBJ2-7, with 9 nucleotides matching TRBD1. V gave up 4 bases and J gave up 4 bases; unmatched junction bases: 8. The CDR3 totals 15 residues. Germline assignment: CDR1 LGHNA and CDR2 YSLEER. The CDR3 spells CASSRDPGQGYEQYF. The CDR3 DNA sequence: TGCGCCAGCAGCCGGGACCCGGGACAGGGATACGAGCAGTACTTC.

With regard to this clone: At the DNA level, this CDR3 is encoded by other sequences in the same sample as well. This chain joins TRBV9 and TRBJ2-1, with 11 nucleotides matching TRBD2. The V segment lost 2 bases and the J segment 4 bases; nucleotides outside the gene matches: 2. Germline CDR1 SGDLS, CDR2 YYNGEE. The CDR3 extends over 15 amino acids. CDR3 in amino acids: CASSVGTSGYNEQFF. The CDR3 DNA reads as TGTGCCAGCAGCGTTGGGACTAGCGGATACAATGAGCAGTTCTTC.

J is TRBJ2-7 and V is TRBV6-5; TRBD2 matches at 13 bases. Germline CDR1 is MNHEY and CDR2 is SVGAGI. This CDR3 comprises 16 residues. Trimming removed 0 bases from V and 3 bases from J; junction bases left unmatched: 2. The CDR3 DNA reads as TGTGCCAGCAGTTACTCTCGGACTAGCGGGGGCTACGAGCAGTACTTC. It is translated as CASSYSRTSGGYEQYF.

The V and J genes are TRBV7-8 and TRBJ2-1; TRBD1 matches at 9 bases. This CDR3 comprises 15 residues. The J segment lost 3 bases and the V segment lost 5 bases, leaving 5 bases of the junction unmatched. Germline loops: CDR1 SGHVS, CDR2 FQNEAQ. The CDR3 here is CASSPTDRGYNEQFF. CDR3 in DNA: TGTGCCAGCAGCCCAACGGACAGGGGCTACAATGAGCAGTTCTTC.

J is TRBJ1-3 and V is TRBV7-9; a weak D match, TRBD1 (6 bases). V was cut by 5 bases and J by 0 bases, with 14 bases left in between. The CDR3 sequence is 16 residues long. Germline lookup yields CDR1 SEHNR and CDR2 FQNEAQ (reference sequence). Written as DNA, the CDR3 is TGTGCCAGCAGCCCGGCAGGGGCCGGCTCTGGAAACACCATATATTTT. This encodes CASSPAGAGSGNTIYF.

This chain uses TRBV25-1 with TRBJ2-2; the match to TRBD1 covers 7 bases. The V gene's germline CDR1 is MGHDK and CDR2 SYGVNS. The length of the CDR3 is 15 residues. V lost 6 bases and J lost 6; bases outside the gene matches: 10. CDR3 protein: CASRRGGMVAGELFF. Written as DNA, the CDR3 is TGTGCCAGCAGGAGAGGGGGCATGGTTGCCGGGGAGCTGTTTTTT.

V and J are TRBV5-6 and TRBJ2-7; TRBD2 agrees at 8 bases. CDR1 is SGHDT and CDR2 is YYEEEE in the germline V gene. The CDR3 sequence is 14 residues long. With 0 bases clipped from V and 5 bases from J, the junction kept 4 bases outside the gene matches. CDR3 protein: CASSLELADNEQYF. The CDR3 nucleotides read TGTGCCAGCAGCTTGGAACTAGCGGACAACGAGCAGTACTTC.